One sample yielded the 27 T cell receptor beta chains listed below, sequenced in a study of T cells in Graves' hyperthyroidism and ophthalmopathy. TCR beta CDR3 regions were amplified from RNA transcripts. The HTBI primer set was used in a first-round RT-PCR of the TCR CDR3. TCRdb fed the multiplex PCR reads into MiXCR, producing one record per CDR3 protein. The table records fewer than 650,000 distinct CDR3 sequences, over 12% of them present only once. Sequenced: blood. These TCRs come from a middle-aged woman with Graves' ophthalmopathy.

This clonotype was detected ten times or more. DNA of the CDR3: TGTGCCAGCAGTGCGACTAGCGTCCACAATGAGCAGTTCTTC. As protein: CASSATSVHNEQFF. The V gene is TRBV27, the J gene TRBJ2-1, with 8 positions matching TRBD2. Germline CDR1 reads MNHEY; CDR2 reads SMNVEV (reference sequence). Losses at the gene ends were 5 bases for V and 5 bases for J; bases not matched to a gene: 5. The CDR3 consists of 14 residues.

J is TRBJ1-5 and V is TRBV18; a possible D gene is TRBD1 (6 bases). CDR3 length: 14 amino acids. V was clipped by 8 bases and J by 0 bases, with 11 bases between them. Germline CDR1 KGHSH, CDR2 LQKENI. CDR3 region: CASDTGNSNQPQHF. The CDR3 region has the DNA TGTGCCAGCGATACAGGGAATAGCAATCAGCCCCAGCATTTT.

This clonotype was seen a few times. The V and J genes are TRBV19 and TRBJ2-5, with TRBD2 as a possible D gene (5 bases). The CDR3 runs 15 residues. CDR1 is LNHDA and CDR2 is SQIVND in the germline V gene (reference sequence). V lost 2 bases and J 4 bases, leaving 14 bases between the germline ends. CDR3 nucleotides: TGTGCCAGTAGTATAAGAGGGAGCGTTTCAGAGACCCAGTACTTC. Protein sequence: CASSIRGSVSETQYF.

This clonotype was observed many times. The V call is TRBV11-2, the J call TRBJ1-3, with D possibly matching TRBD1 (6 bases). This CDR3 comprises 16 residues. Germline lookup yields CDR1 SGHAT and CDR2 FQNNGV. The ends were cut back, 5 bases at V and 2 bases at J, with 16 bases in the middle. CDR3 bases: TGTGCCAGCAGCCTTAGGGGGTTAGAGGCTGGAAACACCATATATTTT. Translation gives CASSLRGLEAGNTIYF.

The J gene is TRBJ2-7, the V gene TRBV30; no reliable D call. CDR1 and CDR2 from the germline V gene are GTSNPN and SVGIG (reference sequence). V lost 0 bases and J lost 5, with 11 bases in between. The CDR3 sequence is 13 residues long. The CDR3 sequence: CAWSVFVSDEQYF. In nucleotides, the CDR3 is TGTGCCTGGAGTGTCTTCGTGTCGGACGAGCAGTACTTC.

This clonotype has at least ten counts. The chain joins TRBV5-1 to TRBJ1-2, with D unresolved. V was pared by 1 base and J by 2 bases, with 9 bases between. This CDR3 comprises 14 residues. In germline, CDR1 is SGHRS, CDR2 YFSETQ. CDR3: CASSLSGKNYGYTF. CDR3 DNA: TGCGCCAGCAGCTTGTCGGGCAAGAACTATGGCTACACCTTC.

This clonotype appeared a few times. One end of the junction is discordant with germline, which a read error may explain. V gene TRBV12-3 or TRBV12-4 combines with J gene TRBJ2-3; D is ambiguous. This CDR3 spans 16 amino acids. The CDR3 is CASSPETSLSTDTRYF. The CDR3 region has the DNA TGTGCCAGCAGCCCAGAAACTTCCCTCAGCACAGATACGCGGTATTTT.

This clonotype was recorded at least ten times. The rearrangement uses TRBV12-3 or TRBV12-4 and TRBJ2-2, with D perhaps matching TRBD2 (7 bases). V was trimmed by 4 bases and J by 5 bases, leaving 17 bases between them. The CDR3 runs 16 residues. The CDR3 spells CASSSSGGLETGELFF. CDR3 nucleotide sequence: TGTGCCAGCAGTTCGTCGGGGGGCCTCGAAACCGGGGAGCTGTTTTTT.

In its sample, this clonotype was seen many times. The chain has TRBV6-2 or TRBV6-3 and TRBJ2-5; possibly TRBD2 for D (6 bases). Trimming removed 4 bases from V and 7 bases from J, with 13 bases in between. This CDR3 is built from 13 residues. CDR1 MNHEY and CDR2 SVGEGT come from the germline V gene. CDR3 nucleotide sequence: TGTGCCAGCAGTTCCGGGACTTTGGGGACCCAGTACTTC. It specifies CASSSGTLGTQYF.

This clonotype was seen a handful of times. The chain has TRBV5-1 and TRBJ1-2, with a weak D call TRBD1 (6 bases). The CDR3 consists of 14 residues. V was trimmed by 1 base and J by 4 bases, leaving 11 bases between them. In germline, CDR1 is SGHRS, CDR2 YFSETQ. The CDR3 protein is CASSLSGEAYGYTF. In DNA, the CDR3 is TGCGCCAGCAGCTTGTCAGGGGAGGCCTATGGCTACACCTTC.

This clonotype was counted ten times or more. The chain carries TRBV7-2 and TRBJ2-5, with D maybe TRBD1 (6 bases). This CDR3 is built from 14 residues. V was pared by 3 bases and J by 5 bases, with 13 bases between. Germline loops: CDR1 SGHTA, CDR2 FQGNSA. This CDR3 reads CASSFVGGGETQYF. The DNA of the CDR3 is TGTGCCAGCAGCTTCGTTGGGGGCGGGGAGACCCAGTACTTC.

This clonotype was picked up many times. A read error may explain this, as a much larger clone is one base away. This rearrangement joins TRBV12-3 or TRBV12-4 to TRBJ2-7; D may be TRBD2 (6 bases). The CDR3 is 14 residues long. The V and J ends lost 2 bases and 5 bases respectively, with 13 bases between them. CDR3 sequence (DNA): TGTGCCAGCAGTTTAACGGGAGTTCGAGACGAGCAGTACTTC. Encoded protein: CASSLTGVRDEQYF.

The V and J genes are TRBV6-5 and TRBJ2-3; 13 nucleotides align to TRBD2. CDR1 MNHEY and CDR2 SVGAGI come from the germline V gene. The CDR3 covers 16 residues. With V trimmed by 2 bases and J by 5 bases, 4 bases remained unmatched. CDR3 bases: TGTGCCAGCAGTTACGGGACTAGCGGGATCGGAGATACGCAGTATTTT. Translated: CASSYGTSGIGDTQYF.

This clonotype has at least ten counts. The genes are TRBV2 and TRBJ1-2; D is possibly TRBD1 (6 bases). This CDR3 has 11 amino acids. Germline CDR1 and CDR2: SNHLY and FYNNEI. Trimming cost V 9 bases and J 2 bases, with 7 bases left between them. In DNA form, the CDR3 reads TGTGCCAGTGGACAGAACTATGGCTACACCTTC. It codes for CASGQNYGYTF.

This clonotype was detected many times. V usage is TRBV28 and J usage is TRBJ2-2, with D hard to call. V was shortened by 6 bases and J by 2 bases, with 4 bases between the two germline ends. CDR1 and CDR2 (germline): MDHEN, SYDVKM. CDR3 length: 12 residues. The CDR3: CASRDNTGELFF. The CDR3 nucleotides are TGTGCCAGCAGGGATAACACCGGGGAGCTGTTTTTT.

CDR3: CASSRGQGPETQYF. The CDR3 bases are TGTGCCAGCAGCCGAGGACAGGGGCCGGAGACCCAGTACTTC. The chain has TRBV11-2 and TRBJ2-5; 9 bases align to TRBD1. There are 14 residues in the CDR3. The V segment lost 5 bases and the J segment 5 bases; nucleotides outside the gene matches: 6. Germline V gene lookup returns CDR1 SGHAT and CDR2 FQNNGV.

This clonotype has at least ten counts. The V gene is TRBV28, the J gene TRBJ1-5; D ambiguous. CDR1 and CDR2 from the germline V gene are MDHEN and SYDVKM. The CDR3 is 12 amino acids. Trimming pared 4 bases from V and 6 bases from J, leaving 7 bases between. The CDR3 bases are TGTGCCAGCAGTTCCATACCTCAGCCCCAGCATTTT. Its protein is CASSSIPQPQHF.

This clonotype was counted at least ten times. V and J are TRBV7-2 and TRBJ2-5; tentatively, D is TRBD2 (6 bases). Germline CDR1 is SGHTA and CDR2 is FQGNSA. Trimming removed 1 base from V and 5 bases from J, with 14 bases in between. This CDR3 contains 15 residues. CDR3 sequence: CASSLGRAVRETQYF. CDR3 bases: TGTGCCAGCAGCTTAGGGAGGGCCGTTCGGGAGACCCAGTACTTC. Full variable domain (rest looked up from reference TRBV7-2 and TRBJ2-5): GAGVSQSPSNKVTEKGKDVELRCDPISGHTALYWYRQSLGQGLEFLIYFQGNSAPDKSGLPSDRFSAERTGGSVSTLTIQRTQQEDSAVYLCASSLGRAVRETQYFGPGTRLLVL.

The chain uses TRBV6-5 and TRBJ1-5, with D maybe TRBD1 (5 bases). Germline V gene lookup returns CDR1 MNHEY and CDR2 SVGAGI. CDR3 length: 15 amino acids. V lost 2 bases, J lost 1 base, and 9 bases lay in between. CDR3 DNA: TGTGCCAGCAGTTACGCAGGGCTGAGCAATCAGCCCCAGCATTTT. This encodes CASSYAGLSNQPQHF.

This clonotype has more than one count but fewer than ten. The chain joins TRBV20-1 to TRBJ1-2; D perhaps matches TRBD1 (6 bases). This CDR3 has 13 residues. The V gene lost 3 bases and the J gene lost 8 bases, with 16 bases spanning the gap. Germline CDR1 and CDR2: DFQATT and SNEGSKA (reference sequence). The CDR3 loop is CSASRQGPHGYTF. For the CDR3, the DNA is TGCAGTGCTAGTCGGCAGGGGCCACACGGCTACACCTTC.

In this sample, this clonotype turned up many times. The chain joins TRBV30 to TRBJ2-5; 7 positions agree with TRBD1. The V and J ends lost 5 bases and 1 base, in that order; junction bases with no gene match: 4. CDR1 is GTSNPN and CDR2 is SVGIG in the germline V gene (reference sequence). This CDR3 is 13 amino acids long. CDR3 loop: CAWARDSQETQYF. The CDR3 coding sequence is TGTGCCTGGGCCCGGGACAGCCAAGAGACCCAGTACTTC.

Many counts were recorded for this clonotype. The rearrangement uses TRBV27 and TRBJ1-2; 8 nucleotides match TRBD1. J lost 8 bases, V lost 4 bases, and 12 bases had no gene match. CDR1 MNHEY and CDR2 SMNVEV come from the germline V gene (reference sequence). This CDR3 has 15 amino acids. CDR3 bases: TGTGCCAGCAGTTCAGGACAGGGAACAATCAGGGGCTACACCTTC. The encoded protein is CASSSGQGTIRGYTF.

A note on this clonotype: A junction boundary mismatches the germline segment, possibly from a read error. The gene calls are TRBV9 and TRBJ1-1; D gene unclear. CDR1 and CDR2 from the germline V gene are SGDLS and YYNGEE. This CDR3 is 14 amino acids long. The CDR3 bases are TGTACCAGCAGCGTTAATTGGTTTGATACTGAAGCTTTCTTT. It is translated as CTSSVNWFDTEAFF. The complete variable domain, with remaining parts taken from reference TRBV9 and TRBJ1-1, reads DSGVTQTPKHLITATGQRVTLRCSPRSGDLSVYWYQQSLDQGLQFLIQYYNGEERAKGNILERFSAQQFPDLHSELNLSSLELGDSALYFCTSSVNWFDTEAFFGQGTRLTVV.

This clonotype was picked up many times. The chain is built from TRBV25-1 and TRBJ1-2; no reliable D call. V was pared by 2 bases and J by 5 bases, with 6 bases between. The germline CDR1 and CDR2 sequences are MGHDK and SYGVNS. The length of the CDR3 is 12 residues. CDR3 sequence (DNA): TGTGCCAGCAGTGAAGTCGATTATGGCTACACCTTC. Its translation is CASSEVDYGYTF.

This clonotype was counted many times. The CDR3 nucleotides read TGCAGTGCTAGTATAGTAGCGGGAACGCGCCCTTACGAGCAGTACTTC. Its protein product is CSASIVAGTRPYEQYF. This chain joins TRBV20-1 and TRBJ2-7; 8 nucleotides agree with TRBD2. J was trimmed by 4 bases and V by 3 bases; bases with no gene match: 14. CDR3 length: 16 amino acids. The germline V gene has CDR1 DFQATT and CDR2 SNEGSKA (reference sequence).

The count of this clonotype is one. The chain joins TRBV20-1 to TRBJ1-2, with D possibly matching TRBD1 (5 bases). The CDR3 length is 15 residues. Trimming removed 0 bases from V and 1 base from J, with 12 bases in between. CDR1 and CDR2 from the germline V gene are DFQATT and SNEGSKA (reference sequence). The DNA of the CDR3 is TGCAGTGCTAGAGATCGGGGCAGGCTTAACTATGGCTACACCTTC. Amino acid sequence: CSARDRGRLNYGYTF.

Regarding this clonotype: This likely comes from a read error, as the CDR3 has no conserved phenylalanine or tryptophan at its end. This sequence joins TRBV7-2 and TRBJ2-5; the D gene could be TRBD1 or TRBD2 (5 bases each). CDR3 length: 15 amino acids. The germline V and J ends were trimmed by 5 bases and 2 bases, with 15 bases remaining between them. Germline V gene sequence: CDR1 SGHTA, CDR2 FQGNSA. The CDR3 DNA is TGTGCCAGCAGCCCGGGGCCAGGGATACAAGAGACCCAGTACCTC. Its protein product is CASSPGPGIQETQYL.